The sequence of this T cell receptor (beta chain) was determined in a study of shared clonotypes between healthy human individuals. Several immunoSEQ plates received, in even portions, the genomic DNA of each subset. The protocol was immunoSEQ multiplex PCR, while the TCRdb copy is restricted to in-frame clones and leaves out a portion. The sample carries approximately 740,000 clones, less than 85% recorded once. This CDR3 comprises 15 residues. From germline, CDR1 is SGHRS and CDR2 YFSETQ. The V gene lost 0 bases and the J gene lost 5 bases, with 13 bases spanning the gap. Participating donors were healthy, HIV-negative adults free of recent acute infections or vaccinations.

Sequenced input: memory CD4+ T cells sorted from blood. Sample subset: CD45RA-negative fraction. J is TRBJ2-3 and V is TRBV5-1; D is perhaps TRBD1 or TRBD2 (5 bases each). The receptor comes from a woman in her twenties or thirties in good health. The CDR3, as DNA: TGCGCCAGCAGCTTGGTTGGGGGAGTGGGAGATACGCAGTATTTT. As protein: CASSLVGGVGDTQYF.